The next 21 T cell receptor beta chains were all read from a single sample in a study of graft-versus-host responses after intestinal transplantation. Clones were read by immunoSEQ multiplex PCR, and TCRdb kept only the in-frame ones, dropping some. This table has over 40,000 clones, approximately 92% appearing once. The specimen comprised PBMCs, sampled roughly 760 days after a first intestinal transplant, on the day of a second. These receptor sequences come from a human patient who received an intestinal transplant, so some T cells may come from the graft donor.

The chain carries TRBV4-2 and TRBJ2-3; perhaps TRBD1 as D (6 bases). Trimming took 0 bases from V and 6 from J, leaving 19 bases between them. CDR1 is LGHNA and CDR2 is YNFKEQ in the germline V gene. The CDR3 is 17 residues long. CDR3 region: CASSQEVRLGGWDTQYF. The DNA of the CDR3 is TGTGCCAGCAGCCAAGAAGTAAGGCTAGGGGGTTGGGATACGCAGTATTTT.

V usage is TRBV27 and J usage is TRBJ2-1; 10 bases are shared with TRBD1. The V segment lost 6 bases and the J segment 8 bases; nucleotides outside the gene matches: 13. This CDR3 has 16 residues. Germline-derived CDR1 and CDR2 are MNHEY and SMNVEV (reference sequence). The DNA of the CDR3 is TGTGCCAGCAGCCACCTACCGGGACAGGGGCGGGATGAGCAGTTCTTC. This translates into CASSHLPGQGRDEQFF.

J is TRBJ1-4 and V is TRBV9; 7 nucleotides line up with TRBD1. Looked up from germline, CDR1 is SGDLS and CDR2 is YYNGEE. CDR3 size: 16 residues. V shed 3 bases, J shed 0 bases, and the junction held 5 bases outside the gene matches. CDR3 nucleotide sequence: TGTGCCAGCAGCGAATATGGGACAGCAACTAATGAAAAACTGTTTTTT. It is translated as CASSEYGTATNEKLFF.

The chain recombines TRBV6-1 with TRBJ2-1; TRBD2 agrees at 9 bases. J lost 3 bases, V lost 3 bases, and 6 bases had no gene match. The germline CDR1 and CDR2 sequences are MNHNS and SASEGT. This CDR3 spans 16 amino acids. CDR3 sequence (DNA): TGTGCCAGCAGTGACTGGACTAGCGTGAACTACAATGAGCAGTTCTTC. This codes for CASSDWTSVNYNEQFF.

V usage is TRBV18 and J usage is TRBJ2-1, with TRBD2 matching over 12 bases. V lost 0 bases to trimming and J lost 7 bases; unmatched junction nucleotides: 4. The CDR3 covers 16 residues. The germline V gene encodes CDR1 KGHSH and CDR2 LQKENI. CDR3 region: CASSPPGLAGVNEQFF. DNA of the CDR3: TGTGCCAGCTCACCACCGGGACTAGCGGGTGTGAATGAGCAGTTCTTC. The variable domain in full, completed from reference TRBV18 and TRBJ2-1, reads NAGVMQNPRHLVRRRGQEARLRCSPMKGHSHVYWYRQLPEEGLKFMVYLQKENIIDESGMPKERFSAEFPKEGPSILRIQQVVRGDSAAYFCASSPPGLAGVNEQFFGPGTRLTVL.

The chain combines TRBV7-3 with TRBJ2-1, with 7 bases fitting TRBD2. Germline V gene data show CDR1 as SGHTA and CDR2 as FQGTGA. The V segment lost 3 bases and the J segment 16 bases; nucleotides outside the gene matches: 6. The CDR3 has 11 amino acids. Written as DNA, the CDR3 is TGTGCCAGCAGCTTGACCGGGACTATTTTCTTC. Protein sequence: CASSLTGTIFF.

The CDR3 sequence is CASSGQGASDTQYF. DNA of the CDR3: TGTGCCAGTAGTGGACAGGGGGCATCAGATACGCAGTATTTT. This sequence joins TRBV19 and TRBJ2-3, with 11 bases that match TRBD1. V was pared by 5 bases and J by 4 bases, with 2 bases of the junction left unmatched. CDR1 is LNHDA and CDR2 is SQIVND in the germline V gene (reference sequence). The CDR3 runs to 14 residues.

The chain has TRBV13 and TRBJ2-7, with a possible D match to TRBD2 (5 bases). V was pared by 5 bases and J by 0 bases, with 5 bases between. Germline V lookup: CDR1 PRHDT, CDR2 FYEKMQ (reference sequence). There are 12 residues in the CDR3. CDR3 in amino acids: CASSGSSYEQYF. The CDR3 coding sequence is TGTGCCAGCAGCGGGAGCTCCTACGAGCAGTACTTC.

The chain links TRBV4-1 to TRBJ2-3, with unresolved D. CDR1 and CDR2 from the germline V gene are MGHRA and YSYEKL. V was trimmed by 4 bases and J by 5 bases, leaving 19 bases between them. The CDR3 is made up of 16 amino acids. This CDR3 reads CASSRASAPLKDTQYF. For the CDR3, the DNA is TGCGCCAGCAGCCGGGCCAGCGCACCACTGAAAGATACGCAGTATTTT.

The V gene is TRBV7-8, the J gene TRBJ2-7; D not certain. The germline gives CDR1 SGHVS, CDR2 FQNEAQ. Trimming took 5 bases from V and 4 from J, leaving 6 bases between them. The CDR3 totals 11 residues. The DNA of the CDR3 is TGTGCCAGCAGCCTTCTGTACGAGCAGTACTTC. The encoded protein is CASSLLYEQYF.

The count of this clone is one. V and J are TRBV11-2 and TRBJ2-3; TRBD1 agrees at 7 bases. With V trimmed by 5 bases and J by 0 bases, 17 bases remained unmatched. Germline V CDR1 and CDR2: SGHAT, FQNNGV. CDR3 length: 19 amino acids. This CDR3 reads CASSHEPGQLSLSTDTQYF. The CDR3 DNA reads as TGTGCCAGCAGCCATGAACCGGGACAGCTTTCCCTTAGCACAGATACGCAGTATTTT.

The V and J genes are TRBV27 and TRBJ2-1; 9 bases are shared with TRBD2. CDR3 length equals 16 residues. J gave up 0 bases and V 6 bases, and 6 bases lay outside the gene matches. CDR1 and CDR2 (germline): MNHEY, SMNVEV (reference sequence). CDR3 protein: CASRSSGRSSYNEQFF. DNA for the CDR3: TGTGCCAGCAGGTCGAGCGGGAGGAGCTCCTACAATGAGCAGTTCTTC.

The gene calls are TRBV7-9 and TRBJ2-7, with D perhaps TRBD1 or TRBD2 (5 bases each). The CDR3 spans 16 residues. Germline V CDR1 and CDR2: SEHNR, FQNEAQ (reference sequence). Trimming shortened V by 0 bases and J by 1 base, and 13 bases separated the two germline ends. The CDR3 region has the DNA TGTGCCAGCAGCTTAGCGTCCGGGGCTGCATCCTACGAGCAGTACTTC. Its protein is CASSLASGAASYEQYF.

The J gene is TRBJ2-7, the V gene TRBV28, with 7 nucleotides matching TRBD2. CDR1 MDHEN and CDR2 SYDVKM come from the germline V gene. V was pared by 6 bases and J by 5 bases, with 10 bases of the junction left unmatched. The CDR3 contains 14 residues. CDR3 nucleotide sequence: TGTGCCAGCAGCCCCATGGGAGGGGCCCACGAGCAGTACTTC. Residues: CASSPMGGAHEQYF.

This chain uses TRBV6-5 with TRBJ2-7; 9 positions match TRBD1. V gave up 5 bases and J gave up 4 bases; unmatched junction bases: 9. Germline V gene sequence: CDR1 MNHEY, CDR2 SVGAGI. The CDR3 extends over 15 amino acids. In DNA, the CDR3 is TGTGCCAGCAGTACCGAAGGACAGGGGAGTTACGAGCAGTACTTC. As protein: CASSTEGQGSYEQYF.

The genes are TRBV5-1 and TRBJ1-1, with D maybe TRBD1 (5 bases). The CDR3 is 15 residues long. Germline assignment: CDR1 SGHRS and CDR2 YFSETQ. Deletions cut 7 bases from V and 1 base from J, with 17 bases between. CDR3 sequence (DNA): TGCGCCAGCGGGATAAGGCAGGGAGGGAACACTGAAGCTTTCTTT. Translating it yields CASGIRQGGNTEAFF.

The chain has TRBV6-5 and TRBJ2-3; D might be TRBD1 (5 bases). The germline V and J ends were trimmed by 10 bases and 0 bases, with 14 bases remaining between them. The CDR3 loop spans 14 amino acids. Germline CDR1 is MNHEY and CDR2 is SVGAGI. CDR3 residues: CATRQLYSTDTQYF. The CDR3, as DNA: TGTGCCACCAGACAGCTGTATAGCACAGATACGCAGTATTTT.

The rearrangement links TRBV7-2 to TRBJ2-3; possibly TRBD2 for D (5 bases). Per germline, CDR1 SGHTA and CDR2 FQGNSA. Trimming pared 1 base from V and 1 base from J, leaving 6 bases between. This CDR3 is 14 amino acids long. CDR3 protein: CASSLERGTDTQYF. CDR3 DNA sequence: TGTGCCAGCAGCTTAGAGAGGGGCACAGATACGCAGTATTTT.

This sequence joins TRBV9 and TRBJ2-7; 7 bases are shared with TRBD2. Germline loops: CDR1 SGDLS, CDR2 YYNGEE. Unmatched junction bases numbered 9, after V lost 1 base and J lost 5 bases. The CDR3 is 15 amino acids. The DNA for the CDR3 is TGTGCCAGCAGCGTAATGGGCGGGAGTAACGACGAGCAGTACTTC. Its translation is CASSVMGGSNDEQYF.

The chain joins TRBV7-9 to TRBJ1-4; D remains unclear. CDR3 length equals 17 residues. Germline V gene data show CDR1 as SEHNR and CDR2 as FQNEAQ (reference sequence). Trimming pared 2 bases from V and 5 bases from J, leaving 18 bases between. CDR3: CASSLLGAREGNEKLFF. CDR3 nucleotide sequence: TGTGCCAGCAGCTTATTGGGCGCTAGAGAAGGAAATGAAAAACTGTTTTTT.

The V call is TRBV19, the J call TRBJ1-5, with D possibly matching TRBD1 (5 bases). The V gene lost 6 bases and the J gene lost 3 bases, with 18 bases spanning the gap. CDR1 and CDR2 from the germline V gene are LNHDA and SQIVND (reference sequence). The CDR3 is made up of 16 amino acids. CDR3 region: CASRDPGMGPNQPQHF. The CDR3 DNA sequence: TGTGCCAGTAGAGATCCAGGGATGGGACCCAATCAGCCCCAGCATTTT.